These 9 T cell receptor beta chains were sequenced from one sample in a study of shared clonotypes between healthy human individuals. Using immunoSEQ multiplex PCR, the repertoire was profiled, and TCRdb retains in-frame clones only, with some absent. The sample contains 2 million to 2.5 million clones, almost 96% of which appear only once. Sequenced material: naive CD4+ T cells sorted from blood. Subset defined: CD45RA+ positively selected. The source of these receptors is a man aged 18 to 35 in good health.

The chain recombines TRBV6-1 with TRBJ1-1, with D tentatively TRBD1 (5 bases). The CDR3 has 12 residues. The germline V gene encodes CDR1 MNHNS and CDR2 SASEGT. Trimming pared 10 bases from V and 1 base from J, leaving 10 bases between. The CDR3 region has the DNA TGTGCCATAGCCGGGGGGAACACTGAAGCTTTCTTT. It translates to CAIAGGNTEAFF.

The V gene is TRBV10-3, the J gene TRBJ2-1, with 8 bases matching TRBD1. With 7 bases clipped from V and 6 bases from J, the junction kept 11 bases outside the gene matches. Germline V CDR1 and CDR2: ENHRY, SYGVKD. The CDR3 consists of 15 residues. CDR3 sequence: CAITEGQGASNEQFF. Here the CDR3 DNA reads TGTGCCATCACAGAGGGGCAGGGGGCATCCAATGAGCAGTTCTTC.

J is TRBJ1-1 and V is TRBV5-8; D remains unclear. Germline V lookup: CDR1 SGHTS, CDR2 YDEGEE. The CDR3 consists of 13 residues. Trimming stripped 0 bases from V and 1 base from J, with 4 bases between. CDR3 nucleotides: TGTGCCAGCAGCTTGGAAACGAACACTGAAGCTTTCTTT. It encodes CASSLETNTEAFF. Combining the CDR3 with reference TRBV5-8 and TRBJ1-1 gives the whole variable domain EAGVTQSPTHLIKTRGQQATLRCSPISGHTSVYWYQQALGLGLQFLLWYDEGEERNRGNFPPRFSGRQFPNYSSELNVNALELEDSALYLCASSLETNTEAFFGQGTRLTVV.

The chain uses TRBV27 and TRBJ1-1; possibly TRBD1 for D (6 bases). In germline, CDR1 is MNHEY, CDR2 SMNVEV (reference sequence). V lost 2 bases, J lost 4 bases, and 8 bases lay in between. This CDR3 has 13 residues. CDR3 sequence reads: CASSLEGVTEAFF. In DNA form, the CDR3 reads TGTGCCAGCAGTTTAGAGGGGGTCACTGAAGCTTTCTTT.

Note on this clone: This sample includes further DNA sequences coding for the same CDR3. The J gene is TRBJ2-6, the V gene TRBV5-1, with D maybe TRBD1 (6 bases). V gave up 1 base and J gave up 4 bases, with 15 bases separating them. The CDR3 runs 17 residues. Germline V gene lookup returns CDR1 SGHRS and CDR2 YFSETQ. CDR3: CASSLLQGPSGANVLTF. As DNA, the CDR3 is TGCGCCAGCAGCTTGCTACAGGGTCCTTCCGGGGCCAACGTCCTGACTTTC.

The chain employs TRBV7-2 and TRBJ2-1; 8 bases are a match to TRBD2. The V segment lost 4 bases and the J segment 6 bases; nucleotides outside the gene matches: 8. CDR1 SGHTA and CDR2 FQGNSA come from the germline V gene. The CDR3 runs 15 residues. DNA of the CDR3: TGTGCCAGCAGCTACACCTACGGGAGGGGCAATGAGCAGTTCTTC. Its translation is CASSYTYGRGNEQFF.

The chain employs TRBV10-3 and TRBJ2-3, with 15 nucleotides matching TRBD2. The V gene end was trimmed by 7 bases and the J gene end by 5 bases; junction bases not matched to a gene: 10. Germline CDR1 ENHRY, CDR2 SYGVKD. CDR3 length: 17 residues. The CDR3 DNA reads TGTGCCATCACTCCCGGGACTAGCGGGGGGAAGGAAGATACGCAGTATTTT. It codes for CAITPGTSGGKEDTQYF.

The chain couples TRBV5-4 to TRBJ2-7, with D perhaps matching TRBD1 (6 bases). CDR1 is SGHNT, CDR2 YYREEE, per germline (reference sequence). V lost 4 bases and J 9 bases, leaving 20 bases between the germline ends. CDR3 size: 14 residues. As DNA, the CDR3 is TGTGCCAGCAGCCAGAACCCCGAGGGGGTCTGGCAGTACTTC. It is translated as CASSQNPEGVWQYF.

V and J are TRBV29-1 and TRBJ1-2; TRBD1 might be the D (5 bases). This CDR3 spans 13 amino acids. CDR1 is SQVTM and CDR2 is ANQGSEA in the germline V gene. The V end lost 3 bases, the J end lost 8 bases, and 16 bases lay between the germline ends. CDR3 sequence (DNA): TGCAGCGTTGACGGGACCGGGGCGGGAGGCTACACCTTC. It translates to CSVDGTGAGGYTF.